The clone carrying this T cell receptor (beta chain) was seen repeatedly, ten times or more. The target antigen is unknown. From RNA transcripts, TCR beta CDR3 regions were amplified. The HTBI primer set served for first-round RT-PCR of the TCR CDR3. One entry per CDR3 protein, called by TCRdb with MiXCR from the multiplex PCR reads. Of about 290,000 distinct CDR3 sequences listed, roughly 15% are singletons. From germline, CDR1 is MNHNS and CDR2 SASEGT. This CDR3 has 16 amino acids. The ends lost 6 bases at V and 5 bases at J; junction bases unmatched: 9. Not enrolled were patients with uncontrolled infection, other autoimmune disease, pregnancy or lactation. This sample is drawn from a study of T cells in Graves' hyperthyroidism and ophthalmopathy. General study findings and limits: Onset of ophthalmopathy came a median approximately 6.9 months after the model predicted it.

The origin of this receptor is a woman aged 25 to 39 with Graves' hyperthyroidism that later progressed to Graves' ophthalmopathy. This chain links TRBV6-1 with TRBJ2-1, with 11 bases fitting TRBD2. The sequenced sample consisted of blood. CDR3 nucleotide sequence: TGTGCCAGCAGACGGATAGCGGGAGGGCCCAACAATGAGCAGTTCTTC. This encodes CASRRIAGGPNNEQFF.